These 25 T cell receptor beta chains came from one sample sequenced in a study of T cells after yellow fever vaccination. TCRdb fed the 5' RACE reads into MiXCR, producing one record per CDR3 protein. This sample has 500,000 to 550,000 distinct CDR3 sequences; just over 20% occur once, and the top ten carry about a sixth. The specimen comprised PBMCs, sampled approximately 22 days after the first yellow fever vaccination. These receptors were collected from a man aged 18 to 29 who received the YFV17D yellow fever vaccine.

The chain has TRBV20-1 and TRBJ2-7; D might be TRBD2 (6 bases). Germline CDR1 DFQATT, CDR2 SNEGSKA (reference sequence). CDR3 size: 13 residues. The ends were cut back, 3 bases at V and 0 bases at J, with 9 bases in the middle. CDR3: CSARGGGSYEQYF. The CDR3 DNA reads TGCAGTGCTAGGGGGGGAGGCTCCTACGAGCAGTACTTC.

The chain combines TRBV28 with TRBJ2-3; D possibly uses TRBD1 or TRBD2 (5 bases each). Trimming removed 1 base at V and 5 bases at J, with 10 bases between. Germline CDR1 reads MDHEN; CDR2 reads SYDVKM. This CDR3 is 14 amino acids long. In DNA form, the CDR3 reads TGTGCCAGCAGTTTATCTGGGGCGGGAGATACGCAGTATTTT. Translated, it gives CASSLSGAGDTQYF.

V is TRBV9 and J is TRBJ2-7; D remains unclear. CDR3 length: 18 amino acids. Trimming took 3 bases from V and 0 from J, leaving 22 bases between them. CDR1 and CDR2 (germline): SGDLS, YYNGEE. The CDR3 nucleotides are TGTGCCAGCAGCGCCAACCCGGTGGTGGCCTCGAGCTCCTACGAGCAGTACTTC. It is translated as CASSANPVVASSSYEQYF.

This chain links TRBV27 with TRBJ1-1; TRBD1 aligns across 9 bases. The CDR3 sequence is 14 residues long. CDR1 is MNHEY, CDR2 SMNVEV, per germline (reference sequence). The trim removed 2 bases at V and 5 bases at J, leaving 3 bases unmatched. The CDR3 loop is CASSLTGGTTEAFF. The CDR3 DNA reads TGTGCCAGCAGTTTAACAGGGGGCACGACTGAAGCTTTCTTT.

The rearrangement joins TRBV7-6 to TRBJ2-1, with 13 positions matching TRBD2. CDR3 length equals 17 residues. Unmatched junction bases numbered 9, after V lost 10 bases and J lost 0 bases. Germline loops: CDR1 SGHVS, CDR2 FNYEAQ. The CDR3 sequence: CATTGTSGKSSYNEQFF. The CDR3 nucleotides read TGTGCCACCACCGGGACTAGCGGGAAGAGCTCCTACAATGAGCAGTTCTTC.

V and J are TRBV12-3 or TRBV12-4 and TRBJ2-1; 13 bases map to TRBD2. The CDR3 consists of 16 residues. V trimming: 6 bases; J trimming: 5 bases; junction bases outside the gene matches: 7. CDR3 coding DNA: TGTGCCAGCAGCCTGCCCACTAGCGGGGGGGACAATGAGCAGTTCTTC. Its protein is CASSLPTSGGDNEQFF.

The sample holds a few counts of this clonotype. The genes are TRBV27 and TRBJ1-2; TRBD1 matches 7 bases. V was clipped by 6 bases and J by 3 bases; unmatched bases: 13. Germline CDR1 MNHEY, CDR2 SMNVEV (reference sequence). The CDR3 sequence is 16 residues long. The CDR3 coding sequence is TGTGCCAGCAGGAGTGACAGGGTCGGTCAGTACTATGGCTACACCTTC. Residues: CASRSDRVGQYYGYTF.

V gene TRBV29-1 combines with J gene TRBJ1-4; possibly TRBD1 for D (6 bases). The CDR3 totals 14 residues. Between the trimmed V and J ends, which lost 2 bases and 4 bases, there was a span of 11 bases. CDR1 SQVTM and CDR2 ANQGSEA come from the germline V gene. The CDR3 DNA is TGCAGCGTTGAATTGAGGGGGAGTAATGAAAAACTGTTTTTT. Amino acid sequence: CSVELRGSNEKLFF.

The chain has TRBV14 and TRBJ2-5; a weak D match, TRBD2 (6 bases). This CDR3 has 21 amino acids. CDR1 is SGHDN and CDR2 is FVKESK in the germline V gene. Between the trimmed V and J ends, which lost 0 bases and 4 bases, there was a span of 30 bases. As DNA, the CDR3 is TGTGCCAGCAGCCAAGATTACTATGTATGGAGGGGAAGGGCCAATGGAGAGACCCAGTACTTC. Protein: CASSQDYYVWRGRANGETQYF.

The chain has TRBV7-6 and TRBJ2-1; perhaps D is TRBD1 or TRBD2 (5 bases each). The CDR3 length is 14 residues. Germline V gene data show CDR1 as SGHVS and CDR2 as FNYEAQ. The V and J ends lost 3 bases and 4 bases respectively, with 10 bases between them. The CDR3 DNA is TGTGCCAGCAGCTTGGAGGACATTTACAATGAGCAGTTCTTC. Its protein product is CASSLEDIYNEQFF.

This sequence joins TRBV2 and TRBJ2-7; tentatively, D is TRBD1 (5 bases). The length of the CDR3 is 13 residues. Germline CDR1 SNHLY, CDR2 FYNNEI. Trimming removed 5 bases from V and 3 bases from J, with 11 bases in between. In DNA form, the CDR3 reads TGTGCCAGCAGTTTCCCCGACAGCTACGAGCAGTACGTC. It yields the protein CASSFPDSYEQYV.

This clonotype was detected a few times. The chain links TRBV15 to TRBJ2-7; a possible D gene is TRBD1 (5 bases). V shed 0 bases and J shed 9 bases, with 18 bases lying between them. Germline CDR1 and CDR2: LNHNV and YYDKDF (reference sequence). This CDR3 is 15 amino acids long. The CDR3 nucleotides are TGTGCCACCAGCAGAGATTTCGGACAACCTAAGGGGCAGTACTTC. Its translation is CATSRDFGQPKGQYF.

This clonotype was detected only a few times. This chain joins TRBV5-5 and TRBJ2-7, with D possibly being TRBD2 (5 bases). Trimming left V 4 bases short and J 3 bases short, with 11 bases between. The CDR3 consists of 13 residues. CDR1 is SGHKS and CDR2 is YYEKEE in the germline V gene (reference sequence). The CDR3 sequence is CASSRMGDYEQYF. The CDR3 bases are TGTGCCAGCAGCCGGATGGGAGACTACGAGCAGTACTTC.

This clonotype was seen more than once but under ten times. The chain employs TRBV5-6 and TRBJ2-1, with D uncertain. CDR3 length: 15 residues. CDR1 and CDR2 (germline): SGHDT, YYEEEE. V dropped 4 bases and J dropped 7 bases, with 18 bases sitting between them. The CDR3 protein is CASSPVGRSGNEQFF. The CDR3 coding sequence is TGTGCCAGCAGCCCGGTGGGCAGGTCGGGTAATGAGCAGTTCTTC.

This clonotype was picked up a small number of times. The rearrangement links TRBV9 to TRBJ2-3, with 8 bases lining up with TRBD2. Germline CDR1 SGDLS, CDR2 YYNGEE. The trim removed 0 bases at V and 1 base at J, leaving 4 bases unmatched. This CDR3 has 16 residues. The CDR3 loop is CASSVAASGRTDTQYF. In nucleotides, the CDR3 is TGTGCCAGCAGCGTAGCAGCTAGCGGGCGCACAGATACGCAGTATTTT. The variable domain in full, completed from reference TRBV9 and TRBJ2-3, reads DSGVTQTPKHLITATGQRVTLRCSPRSGDLSVYWYQQSLDQGLQFLIQYYNGEERAKGNILERFSAQQFPDLHSELNLSSLELGDSALYFCASSVAASGRTDTQYFGPGTRLTVL.

This clonotype was observed a handful of times. The chain employs TRBV4-3 and TRBJ2-7; possibly TRBD2 for D (6 bases). Trimming pared 1 base from V and 5 bases from J, leaving 12 bases between. Germline lookup yields CDR1 LGHNA and CDR2 YSLEER. This CDR3 region has 14 residues. The CDR3 spells CASSQGPGEDEQYF. CDR3 coding DNA: TGCGCCAGCAGCCAAGGGCCGGGAGAGGACGAGCAGTACTTC.

The V gene is TRBV5-1, the J gene TRBJ2-5; D is ambiguous. The CDR3 sequence is 13 residues long. V shed 2 bases and J shed 1 base, with 6 bases lying between them. Germline V gene data show CDR1 as SGHRS and CDR2 as YFSETQ. CDR3 loop: CASSFQVQETQYF. CDR3 coding DNA: TGCGCCAGCAGCTTCCAGGTCCAAGAGACCCAGTACTTC.

The chain combines TRBV3-1 with TRBJ2-3; tentative D call: TRBD1 (6 bases). CDR3 length: 15 residues. The V gene's germline CDR1 is LGHDT and CDR2 YNNKEL (reference sequence). The ends were cut back, 0 bases at V and 5 bases at J, with 12 bases in the middle. CDR3: CASSQDRGWEDTQYF. The CDR3 coding sequence is TGTGCCAGCAGCCAAGACAGGGGCTGGGAAGATACGCAGTATTTT.

V and J are TRBV12-3 or TRBV12-4 and TRBJ2-1; unclear D gene. Trimming pared 6 bases from V and 4 bases from J, leaving 7 bases between. This CDR3 spans 12 amino acids. The CDR3 here is CASSWVYNEQFF. The DNA of the CDR3 is TGTGCCAGCAGCTGGGTATACAATGAGCAGTTCTTC.

V and J are TRBV10-1 and TRBJ2-7; TRBD2 might be the D (6 bases). Germline-derived CDR1 and CDR2 are WNHNN and SYGVQD (reference sequence). This CDR3 is 16 amino acids long. Trimming cost V 0 bases and J 12 bases, with 24 bases left between them. For the CDR3, the DNA is TGCGCCAGCAGTGAGTCGATTGGGGGGACCCCTATTCGGCGGTACTTC. Its protein is CASSESIGGTPIRRYF.

The CDR3 DNA sequence: TGTGCCAGCAGCCCTATGAGCCAGGGACGGGTCACAGATACGCAGTATTTT. It is translated as CASSPMSQGRVTDTQYF. The genes are TRBV11-2 and TRBJ2-3; tentatively, D is TRBD1 or TRBD2 (5 bases each). Deletions cut 5 bases from V and 2 bases from J, with 20 bases between. Germline V lookup: CDR1 SGHAT, CDR2 FQNNGV. There are 17 residues in the CDR3.

Details on this clonotype: One junction end does not reproduce the germline sequence, and a read error may be involved. The J gene is TRBJ2-2, the V gene TRBV7-7; TRBD1 might be the D (6 bases). The germline gives CDR1 SSHAT, CDR2 FNYEAQ (reference sequence). The CDR3 consists of 14 residues. CDR3 in DNA: TGTGCTAGCAGCTCGACGACAGGCACCGGGGAGCTGTTTTTT. Translating it yields CASSSTTGTGELFF.

A remark on this clonotype: A read error may be the cause here, since a much bigger clone is one base away. The J gene is TRBJ2-3, the V gene TRBV20-1; 9 bases fit TRBD2. Per germline, CDR1 DFQATT and CDR2 SNEGSKA (reference sequence). The CDR3 is made up of 16 amino acids. The DNA of the CDR3 is TGCTGTGTTATACCTCACAGCGGGGGGATCACAGATACGCAGTATTTT. Translating gives CCVIPHSGGITDTQYF.

The chain employs TRBV29-1 and TRBJ2-3; 8 nucleotides agree with TRBD1. Germline V gene data show CDR1 as SQVTM and CDR2 as ANQGSEA. After removal of 7 bases from V and 4 bases from J, the junction contained 4 bases not matched to a gene. The CDR3 loop spans 12 amino acids. CDR3 nucleotides: TGCAGCGGGACAGGGACCCCAGATACGCAGTATTTT. It is translated as CSGTGTPDTQYF.

This clonotype was seen more than once but under ten times. V and J are TRBV6-1 and TRBJ1-1; D not certain. CDR3 length: 14 amino acids. Trimming shortened V by 5 bases and J by 2 bases, and 12 bases separated the two germline ends. Germline loops: CDR1 MNHNS, CDR2 SASEGT. The CDR3 loop is CASSPIRPNTEAFF. In DNA, the CDR3 is TGTGCCAGCAGTCCAATCAGACCTAACACTGAAGCTTTCTTT.